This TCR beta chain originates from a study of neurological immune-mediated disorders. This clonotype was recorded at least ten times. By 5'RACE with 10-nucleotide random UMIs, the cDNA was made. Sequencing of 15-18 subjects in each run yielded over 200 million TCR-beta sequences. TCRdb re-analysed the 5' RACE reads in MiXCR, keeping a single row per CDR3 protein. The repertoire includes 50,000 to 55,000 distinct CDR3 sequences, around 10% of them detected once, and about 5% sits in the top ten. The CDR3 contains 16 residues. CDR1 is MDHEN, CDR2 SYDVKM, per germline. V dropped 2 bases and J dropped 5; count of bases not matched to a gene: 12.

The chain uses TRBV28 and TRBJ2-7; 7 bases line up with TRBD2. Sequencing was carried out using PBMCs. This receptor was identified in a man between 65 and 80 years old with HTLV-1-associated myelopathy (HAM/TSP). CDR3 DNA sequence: TGTGCCAGCAGTTTACCCCCCCCCGGGAGGAGGAACGAGCAGTACTTC. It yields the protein CASSLPPPGRRNEQYF.